These 21 T cell receptor beta chains were sequenced from one sample in a study of early T cells in non-severe SARS-CoV-2 infection. TCRdb reprocessed the 5' RACE reads via MiXCR and lists one record per CDR3 protein. Counted here are some 59,000 distinct CDR3 sequences, over 9.5% occurring once; the ten biggest clones make up roughly 4.7%. The sequenced sample was whole blood. The receptors originated from an adult who was a healthcare worker with PCR-confirmed SARS-CoV-2 infection or an uninfected control (not recorded which).

V usage is TRBV7-2 and J usage is TRBJ2-3; 13 bases are shared with TRBD2. CDR3 size: 16 residues. After removal of 0 bases from V and 4 bases from J, the junction contained 1 base not matched to a gene. Germline-derived CDR1 and CDR2 are SGHTA and FQGNSA. The CDR3 is CASSLAGTSGADTQYF. CDR3 nucleotides: TGTGCCAGCAGCTTAGCTGGGACTAGCGGGGCAGATACGCAGTATTTT.

This clonotype occurred a few times. The genes are TRBV7-3 and TRBJ2-1, with D perhaps TRBD2 (5 bases). This CDR3 spans 15 amino acids. Germline CDR1 SGHTA, CDR2 FQGTGA. Trimming took 2 bases from V and 0 from J, leaving 8 bases between them. The CDR3 DNA sequence: TGTGCCAGCAGCTTAGAAGGGAGCTCCTACAATGAGCAGTTCTTC. It encodes CASSLEGSSYNEQFF.

This clonotype has a handful of counts. This chain connects TRBV29-1 to TRBJ2-1; no clear D. There are 13 residues in the CDR3. With 4 bases removed from V and 6 bases from J, the gap between germline ends came to 13 bases. Germline CDR1 is SQVTM and CDR2 is ANQGSEA. DNA of the CDR3: TGCAGCGTTGTAATCTTTTGGGGCAATGAGCAGTTCTTC. Amino acid sequence: CSVVIFWGNEQFF.

This clonotype turned up a few times. V and J are TRBV5-1 and TRBJ2-2, with TRBD2 matching over 12 bases. The CDR3 covers 19 residues. In germline, CDR1 is SGHRS, CDR2 YFSETQ. The V and J ends lost 1 base and 0 bases, in that order; junction bases with no gene match: 7. The CDR3 DNA reads as TGCGCCAGCAGCTTGAGACTAGCGGGGGCCTTCTCGAACACCGGGGAGCTGTTTTTT. As protein: CASSLRLAGAFSNTGELFF.

The gene calls are TRBV29-1 and TRBJ1-1; D perhaps matches TRBD1 (5 bases). Germline V gene lookup returns CDR1 SQVTM and CDR2 ANQGSEA. The CDR3 is made up of 13 amino acids. Trimming shortened V by 3 bases and J by 2 bases, and 10 bases separated the two germline ends. CDR3 in DNA: TGCAGCGTTGAGACAGCCGAAAACACTGAAGCTTTCTTT. This codes for CSVETAENTEAFF.

The chain employs TRBV6-2 or TRBV6-3 and TRBJ1-1; D perhaps matches TRBD1 (5 bases). The CDR3 covers 14 residues. V lost 0 bases and J lost 11, with 16 bases in between. From germline, CDR1 is MNHEY and CDR2 SVGEGT. This CDR3 reads CASSYSTQVRTAFF. DNA for the CDR3: TGTGCCAGCAGTTACTCGACACAGGTACGAACTGCTTTCTTT.

The gene calls are TRBV2 and TRBJ1-6, with no clear D. V lost 8 bases, J lost 7 bases, and 18 bases lay in between. CDR1 and CDR2 from the germline V gene are SNHLY and FYNNEI. CDR3 size: 15 residues. This CDR3 is CASQGPGEFNSPLHF. The CDR3 DNA reads TGTGCCAGCCAAGGCCCTGGGGAGTTCAATTCACCCCTCCACTTT.

CDR3 coding DNA: TGCGCCAGCAGCTCGACTAGCGGGGAAGCCGAGCAGTACTTC. Amino acids: CASSSTSGEAEQYF. The chain couples TRBV5-1 to TRBJ2-7; 11 bases line up with TRBD2. Trimming removed 3 bases from V and 6 bases from J; junction bases left unmatched: 5. From germline, CDR1 is SGHRS and CDR2 YFSETQ. The length of the CDR3 is 14 residues. The complete variable domain, with remaining parts taken from reference TRBV5-1 and TRBJ2-7, reads KAGVTQTPRYLIKTRGQQVTLSCSPISGHRSVSWYQQTPGQGLQFLFEYFSETQRNKGNFPGRFSGRQFSNSRSEMNVSTLELGDSALYLCASSSTSGEAEQYFGPGTRLTVT.

CDR3 region: CASSPTSAYNEQFF. The CDR3 DNA reads as TGTGCCAGCTCACCGACTAGCGCATACAATGAGCAGTTCTTC. J is TRBJ2-1 and V is TRBV18; 8 bases are shared with TRBD2. CDR1 is KGHSH, CDR2 LQKENI, per germline. Unmatched junction bases numbered 2, after V lost 3 bases and J lost 4 bases. This CDR3 is built from 14 residues.

The V and J genes are TRBV29-1 and TRBJ1-6; D unclear. Trimming took 6 bases from V and 10 from J, leaving 19 bases between them. CDR1 is SQVTM and CDR2 is ANQGSEA in the germline V gene. This CDR3 spans 14 amino acids. CDR3 sequence (DNA): TGCAGCGTAGTCAGGCGGACGCGGAGATCACCCCTCCACTTT. It translates to CSVVRRTRRSPLHF.

A few counts support this clonotype. This chain joins TRBV2 and TRBJ2-7; D is perhaps TRBD1 (6 bases). Germline CDR1 is SNHLY and CDR2 is FYNNEI. This CDR3 has 14 residues. Deletions cut 7 bases from V and 0 bases from J, with 13 bases between. CDR3 coding DNA: TGTGCCAGCACCAACCAGGGGAGCTCCTACGAGCAGTACTTC. Its protein is CASTNQGSSYEQYF. Filled out from reference TRBV2 and TRBJ2-7, the complete variable domain reads EPEVTQTPSHQVTQMGQEVILRCVPISNHLYFYWYRQILGQKVEFLVSFYNNEISEKSEIFDDQFSVERPDGSNFTLKIRSTKLEDSAMYFCASTNQGSSYEQYFGPGTRLTVT.

The genes are TRBV5-6 and TRBJ2-5; D might be TRBD2 (6 bases). Trimming stripped 2 bases from V and 3 bases from J, with 8 bases between. The CDR3 length is 13 residues. Germline V CDR1 and CDR2: SGHDT, YYEEEE. This CDR3 is CASSFGTEETQYF. The CDR3 DNA sequence: TGTGCCAGCAGCTTTGGGACTGAAGAGACCCAGTACTTC.

The chain recombines TRBV29-1 with TRBJ1-4; D is uncertain. V was cut by 4 bases and J by 7 bases, with 10 bases left in between. The CDR3 covers 12 residues. The germline V gene has CDR1 SQVTM and CDR2 ANQGSEA. CDR3 loop: CSVVTHGEKLFF. CDR3 nucleotide sequence: TGCAGCGTTGTTACTCACGGTGAAAAACTGTTTTTT.

The CDR3 sequence is CSVGGKNGGYTF. As DNA, the CDR3 is TGCAGCGTTGGAGGGAAGAATGGAGGCTACACCTTC. The gene calls are TRBV29-1 and TRBJ1-2, with D uncertain. The CDR3 is 12 amino acids. Per the germline V gene, CDR1 is SQVTM and CDR2 is ANQGSEA. V lost 4 bases to trimming and J lost 8 bases, with 14 bases between them.

This sequence joins TRBV4-2 and TRBJ2-1, with D perhaps matching TRBD1 (5 bases). CDR3 length equals 15 residues. V was shortened by 1 base and J by 8 bases, with 15 bases between the two germline ends. Germline V gene sequence: CDR1 LGHNA, CDR2 YNFKEQ. The CDR3 DNA sequence: TGTGCCAGCAGCCAAGCCGGACAAAGATACGATGAGCAGTTCTTC. It yields the protein CASSQAGQRYDEQFF.

This clonotype came up many times. The chain employs TRBV7-3 and TRBJ2-7; 9 bases map to TRBD1. Germline V CDR1 and CDR2: SGHTA, FQGTGA. The CDR3 covers 13 residues. J lost 6 bases, V lost 8 bases, and 8 bases had no gene match. The CDR3 DNA sequence: TGTGCCAGCGGGAAGACAGGGGGATTCGAGCAGTACTTC. It specifies CASGKTGGFEQYF.

In this sample, this clonotype turned up a few times. The chain joins TRBV11-3 to TRBJ2-5; D is unresolved. V shed 4 bases and J shed 5 bases, with 11 bases lying between them. The CDR3 has 13 amino acids. Germline CDR1 SGHNT, CDR2 YENEEA. The CDR3 nucleotides are TGTGCCAGCAGCTCTCTCCCGCGTGAGACCCAGTACTTC. Translating gives CASSSLPRETQYF.

This chain links TRBV9 with TRBJ1-3; D remains unclear. From germline, CDR1 is SGDLS and CDR2 YYNGEE. The CDR3 runs 13 residues. V lost 0 bases to trimming and J lost 8 bases, with 9 bases between them. The CDR3 nucleotides read TGTGCCAGCAGCGTAGACCGCGTTGACACCATATATTTT. This translates into CASSVDRVDTIYF.

In this sample, this clonotype turned up many times. The chain couples TRBV6-1 to TRBJ1-3; D is undetermined. CDR3 length equals 15 residues. Germline CDR1 reads MNHNS; CDR2 reads SASEGT. The germline V and J ends were trimmed by 6 bases and 0 bases, with 12 bases remaining between them. The CDR3 nucleotides are TGTGCCAGCAGAACGAGAGCCAGCTCTGGAAACACCATATATTTT. Translation gives CASRTRASSGNTIYF.

The sample holds many counts of this clonotype. This sequence joins TRBV7-2 and TRBJ2-2; D possibly corresponds to TRBD1 (6 bases). V was trimmed by 4 bases and J by 7 bases, leaving 16 bases between them. Germline CDR1 and CDR2: SGHTA and FQGNSA. The CDR3 has 15 residues. The DNA for the CDR3 is TGTGCCAGCAGCTCGACCGGGACAATCGGCGGGGAGCTGTTTTTT. Protein product: CASSSTGTIGGELFF. Full variable domain (remainder filled in from reference TRBV7-2 and TRBJ2-2): GAGVSQSPSNKVTEKGKDVELRCDPISGHTALYWYRQSLGQGLEFLIYFQGNSAPDKSGLPSDRFSAERTGGSVSTLTIQRTQQEDSAVYLCASSSTGTIGGELFFGEGSRLTVL.

This clonotype was seen many times. CDR3 amino acids: CASSVYTDTQYF. CDR3 nucleotide sequence: TGTGCCAGCAGTGTGTACACAGATACGCAGTATTTT. The chain combines TRBV2 with TRBJ2-3; D uncertain. The CDR3 spans 12 residues. V lost 4 bases to trimming and J lost 2 bases, with 4 bases between them. Germline V CDR1 and CDR2: SNHLY, FYNNEI.